This passage covers 28 T cell receptor beta chains from one sample sequenced in a study of T cell repertoires in cytomegalovirus infection (dated by TCRdb to about 2019). Antigens of these TCRs are unknown. The sample was run on an Illumina HiSeq 1500. In TCRdb, the public reads were trimmed at Q25 with fastp and aligned with MiXCR, with productive beta chains retained. Every distinct CDR3 protein forms one entry, paired with its most common genes and DNA. The sample records 100,000 to 120,000 distinct CDR3 sequences, 30% of which are singletons. The ten largest clones add up to 41% of the sample. The treatment or condition label corresponds to: in vitro stimulation with specific CMV peptide epitopes to enrich CMV-specific T cells. The sequencing used CD8+ T cells from cultured PBMCs, collected from culture after CMV antigen stimulation. The receptors stem from a human donor in good health (CMV status not recorded). Some clones in this sample may be carry-over from other donors' samples.

The V gene is TRBV27, the J gene TRBJ2-1, with D possibly matching TRBD2 (5 bases). Germline CDR1 reads MNHEY; CDR2 reads SMNVEV (reference sequence). This CDR3 comprises 14 residues. The germline V and J ends were trimmed by 3 bases and 1 base, with 7 bases remaining between them. The CDR3 spells CASSFSVSYNEQFF. As DNA, the CDR3 is TGTGCCAGCAGTTTTAGCGTGTCCTACAATGAGCAGTTCTTC.

This clonotype was detected only a few times. The chain links TRBV19 to TRBJ1-2; D not certain. The CDR3 consists of 16 residues. CDR1 and CDR2 (germline): LNHDA, SQIVND (reference sequence). The V end lost 5 bases, the J end lost 2 bases, and 18 bases lay between the germline ends. CDR3 residues: CASSFAQMTLNYGYTF. The CDR3 region has the DNA TGTGCCAGTAGTTTTGCTCAGATGACACTAAACTATGGCTACACCTTC.

The chain joins TRBV28 to TRBJ1-2; 7 bases are shared with TRBD1. This CDR3 has 18 residues. The V segment lost 6 bases and the J segment 3 bases; nucleotides outside the gene matches: 19. CDR1 is MDHEN, CDR2 SYDVKM, per germline. In DNA, the CDR3 is TGTGCCAGCAGCTCGACCGGGACAGCCCCTTACTTTCACTATGGCTACACCTTC. It is translated as CASSSTGTAPYFHYGYTF.

This clonotype has just one count. The J gene is TRBJ2-1, the V gene TRBV5-6, with TRBD1 matching 8 bases. Germline-derived CDR1 and CDR2 are SGHDT and YYEEEE. This CDR3 region has 14 residues. The J segment lost 5 bases and the V segment lost 6 bases, leaving 7 bases of the junction unmatched. CDR3 coding DNA: TGTGCCAGCACCGCGGACAGGGCAGACAATGAGCAGTTCTTC. Amino acids: CASTADRADNEQFF.

This chain uses TRBV6-1 with TRBJ2-5; 7 bases fit TRBD1. With V trimmed by 6 bases and J by 4 bases, 8 bases remained unmatched. CDR3 size: 14 residues. Germline loops: CDR1 MNHNS, CDR2 SASEGT. CDR3 sequence (DNA): TGTGCCAGCAGAGCAGACCAGGGGGTAGAGACCCAGTACTTC. Amino acid sequence: CASRADQGVETQYF.

In nucleotides, the CDR3 is TGTGCCAGCAGTTTCCTAGCGGGCCCGGGCGAGCAGTTCTTC. This codes for CASSFLAGPGEQFF. The chain joins TRBV27 to TRBJ2-1; 8 nucleotides line up with TRBD2. With 3 bases clipped from V and 10 bases from J, the junction kept 8 bases outside the gene matches. This CDR3 comprises 14 residues. Germline CDR1 and CDR2: MNHEY and SMNVEV (reference sequence).

The chain couples TRBV6-1 to TRBJ2-7; D remains ambiguous. The V end lost 1 base, the J end lost 1 base, and 17 bases lay between the germline ends. Germline assignment: CDR1 MNHNS and CDR2 SASEGT. The CDR3 has 17 residues. CDR3 nucleotide sequence: TGTGCCAGCAGTGAAGGGATCGGCCCTGGCGGATCCTACGAGCAGTACTTC. This codes for CASSEGIGPGGSYEQYF.

This clonotype was found a few times. The chain uses TRBV3-1 and TRBJ2-1; tentatively, D is TRBD1 (6 bases). The CDR3 runs to 15 residues. Germline V CDR1 and CDR2: LGHDT, YNNKEL (reference sequence). V lost 4 bases to trimming and J lost 6 bases, with 16 bases between them. CDR3 in amino acids: CASSLGGSAGNEQFF. In DNA form, the CDR3 reads TGTGCCAGCAGCCTAGGGGGTAGCGCGGGCAATGAGCAGTTCTTC.

The chain has TRBV7-2 and TRBJ2-3; 8 bases agree with TRBD1. This CDR3 is 15 amino acids long. CDR1 and CDR2 (germline): SGHTA, FQGNSA. The trim removed 2 bases at V and 0 bases at J, leaving 1 base unmatched. CDR3: CASSLTGGSTDTQYF. CDR3 bases: TGTGCCAGCAGCTTAACAGGGGGGAGCACAGATACGCAGTATTTT.

This sequence joins TRBV5-6 and TRBJ2-2; TRBD1 matches at 10 bases. Germline values: CDR1 SGHDT, CDR2 YYEEEE. The CDR3 consists of 15 residues. V was pared by 5 bases and J by 1 base, with 2 bases of the junction left unmatched. This CDR3 reads CASRGDRGNTGELFF. As DNA, the CDR3 is TGTGCCAGCAGGGGGGACAGGGGGAACACCGGGGAGCTGTTTTTT.

The chain links TRBV4-1 to TRBJ1-1; D remains unclear. V gave up 1 base and J gave up 1 base, with 16 bases separating them. The CDR3 has 17 amino acids. Germline CDR1 and CDR2: MGHRA and YSYEKL. CDR3 loop: CASSQVGKGRGNTEAFF. CDR3 nucleotide sequence: TGCGCCAGCAGCCAAGTCGGAAAAGGCCGGGGGAACACTGAAGCTTTCTTT.

The chain links TRBV28 to TRBJ2-5, with 12 bases fitting TRBD1. The length of the CDR3 is 16 residues. Germline CDR1 MDHEN, CDR2 SYDVKM. J was trimmed by 5 bases and V by 7 bases; bases with no gene match: 11. The CDR3 sequence is CASTNYGGQGAETQYF. The CDR3 DNA sequence: TGTGCCAGCACCAATTATGGGGGACAGGGGGCGGAGACCCAGTACTTC.

V gene TRBV6-2 or TRBV6-3 combines with J gene TRBJ2-1; 11 positions match TRBD2. Germline CDR1 and CDR2: MNHEY and SVGEGT. This CDR3 has 15 residues. Trimming removed 2 bases from V and 6 bases from J; junction bases left unmatched: 3. The CDR3 loop is CASSYLAGGFNEQFF. The DNA for the CDR3 is TGTGCCAGCAGTTACCTAGCGGGGGGCTTCAATGAGCAGTTCTTC.

This clonotype was observed a single time. This chain uses TRBV4-3 with TRBJ1-4; maybe TRBD1 (5 bases). Germline V gene lookup returns CDR1 LGHNA and CDR2 YSLEER. Trimming shortened V by 1 base and J by 8 bases, and 17 bases separated the two germline ends. The CDR3 is 16 amino acids. CDR3 sequence (DNA): TGCGCCAGCAGCCAAGGATCAGTGGGACCGGGGGAAAAACTGTTTTTT. It codes for CASSQGSVGPGEKLFF.

This clonotype has just a few counts. DNA for the CDR3: TGTGCCAGCAGTTACGGGACAGGGGCCTCTGGAAACACCATATATTTT. It encodes CASSYGTGASGNTIYF. The chain recombines TRBV6-6 with TRBJ1-3; 10 nucleotides align to TRBD1. With 2 bases clipped from V and 0 bases from J, the junction kept 1 base outside the gene matches. CDR3 size: 16 residues. CDR1 is MNHNY, CDR2 SVGAGI, per germline (reference sequence).

The chain uses TRBV11-2 and TRBJ2-2, with a tentative D call TRBD1 (5 bases). Germline lookup yields CDR1 SGHAT and CDR2 FQNNGV. This CDR3 spans 18 amino acids. The ends were cut back, 1 base at V and 4 bases at J, with 19 bases in the middle. The CDR3 spells CASSLVFRERIITGELFF. The CDR3 DNA reads TGTGCCAGCAGCTTAGTATTCAGGGAACGGATAATCACCGGGGAGCTGTTTTTT.

Worth noting for this clonotype: A much larger clone lies a single base off, so this may be a read error. The chain joins TRBV4-1 to TRBJ2-1, with D maybe TRBD1 (6 bases). Germline V lookup: CDR1 MGHRA, CDR2 YSYEKL. The V and J ends lost 0 bases and 3 bases respectively, with 9 bases between them. This CDR3 is 15 amino acids long. In nucleotides, the CDR3 is TGCGCCAGCAGCCAAGAACAGGGTTTCTACAATGAGCAGTTCTTC. This codes for CASSQEQGFYNEQFF.

This clonotype was picked up a small number of times. The chain's CDR3 is CASGFGTSTDTQYF. DNA of the CDR3: TGTGCTAGTGGTTTTGGTACTAGCACAGATACGCAGTATTTT. The chain recombines TRBV12-5 with TRBJ2-3; D not certain. The germline V gene has CDR1 LGHNT and CDR2 FRNRAP. Trimming removed 3 bases at V and 0 bases at J, with 7 bases between. This CDR3 region has 14 residues. The full variable domain, rest sourced from reference TRBV12-5 and TRBJ2-3, is DARVTQTPRHKVTEMGQEVTMRCQPILGHNTVFWYRQTMMQGLELLAYFRNRAPLDDSGMPKDRFSAEMPDATLATLKIQPSEPRDSAVYFCASGFGTSTDTQYFGPGTRLTVL.

J is TRBJ2-7 and V is TRBV6-6, with TRBD2 matching over 7 bases. Germline CDR1 MNHNY, CDR2 SVGAGI (reference sequence). This CDR3 has 14 residues. V gave up 5 bases and J gave up 0 bases; unmatched junction bases: 4. CDR3 sequence: CASSQRGYSYEQYF. The CDR3 DNA reads as TGTGCCAGCAGTCAGCGGGGCTACTCCTACGAGCAGTACTTC.

This clonotype was observed a single time. This rearrangement joins TRBV5-6 to TRBJ2-5; TRBD1 matches at 7 bases. Germline V gene data show CDR1 as SGHDT and CDR2 as YYEEEE. The CDR3 extends over 16 amino acids. Trimming at V came to 4 bases and at J to 1 base, leaving 10 bases not matched to a gene. CDR3 loop: CASSPGTVRPQETQYF. CDR3 bases: TGTGCCAGCAGCCCGGGGACAGTGAGGCCCCAAGAGACCCAGTACTTC.

The rearrangement joins TRBV5-1 to TRBJ1-2, with TRBD1 matching over 7 bases. V dropped 0 bases and J dropped 3; count of bases not matched to a gene: 5. The germline V gene encodes CDR1 SGHRS and CDR2 YFSETQ. The CDR3 contains 15 residues. CDR3 nucleotides: TGCGCCAGCAGCTTGGCCGTTCAGGGGGACTATGGCTACACCTTC. This encodes CASSLAVQGDYGYTF.

This clonotype was counted ten times or more. V gene TRBV7-8 combines with J gene TRBJ1-6; D possibly corresponds to TRBD1 (5 bases). CDR3 length equals 16 residues. Germline assignment: CDR1 SGHVS and CDR2 FQNEAQ. Trimming cost V 3 bases and J 0 bases, with 9 bases left between them. Here the CDR3 reads CASSFSGISYNSPLHF. The CDR3 DNA sequence: TGTGCCAGCAGCTTCTCAGGGATCTCCTATAATTCACCCCTCCACTTT.

The chain has TRBV7-3 and TRBJ2-7; 8 bases are a match to TRBD2. Trimming cost V 2 bases and J 3 bases; bases outside gene matches: 6. CDR1 and CDR2 from the germline V gene are SGHTA and FQGTGA. This CDR3 spans 15 amino acids. The CDR3 sequence: CASSLGSGGVYEQYF. The DNA for the CDR3 is TGTGCCAGCAGCTTAGGTTCCGGGGGGGTCTACGAGCAGTACTTC.

The chain has TRBV4-1 and TRBJ2-1; 7 bases are a match to TRBD1. The germline V gene encodes CDR1 MGHRA and CDR2 YSYEKL. The V gene end was trimmed by 3 bases and the J gene end by 1 base; junction bases not matched to a gene: 6. The length of the CDR3 is 16 residues. The CDR3 region is CASSQTTGNSYNEQFF. In nucleotides, the CDR3 is TGCGCCAGCAGCCAGACGACAGGGAATTCCTACAATGAGCAGTTCTTC.

This clonotype was seen more than once but under ten times. V and J are TRBV29-1 and TRBJ2-1; 16 bases align to TRBD2. The CDR3 sequence is 17 residues long. Germline CDR1 reads SQVTM; CDR2 reads ANQGSEA. V lost 4 bases, J lost 1 base, and 4 bases stayed unmatched. The CDR3 nucleotides read TGCAGCGTTGGGGGACTAGCGGGGGGGAGGTCCTACAATGAGCAGTTCTTC. This codes for CSVGGLAGGRSYNEQFF.

V is TRBV7-9 and J is TRBJ1-1; 7 nucleotides agree with TRBD1. The V and J ends lost 5 bases and 6 bases, in that order; junction bases with no gene match: 9. Germline V gene data show CDR1 as SEHNR and CDR2 as FQNEAQ (reference sequence). This CDR3 contains 14 residues. The CDR3 DNA follows: TGTGCCAGCAGCCCCGACAGGGCTTTTCCTGAAGCTTTCTTT. Translating it yields CASSPDRAFPEAFF.

This rearrangement joins TRBV7-8 to TRBJ2-2; D tentatively fits TRBD1 or TRBD2 (5 bases each). The CDR3 loop spans 14 amino acids. V gave up 0 bases and J gave up 6 bases, with 8 bases separating them. Germline loops: CDR1 SGHVS, CDR2 FQNEAQ. CDR3 residues: CASSLAWGPGELFF. CDR3 DNA sequence: TGTGCCAGCAGCTTAGCATGGGGACCCGGGGAGCTGTTTTTT. The full variable domain, with the rest looked up from reference TRBV7-8 and TRBJ2-2, is GAGVSQSPRYKVAKRGQDVALRCDPISGHVSLFWYQQALGQGPEFLTYFQNEAQLDKSGLPSDRFFAERPEGSVSTLKIQRTQQEDSAVYLCASSLAWGPGELFFGEGSRLTVL.

Only a few counts were recorded for this clonotype. V is TRBV12-3 or TRBV12-4 and J is TRBJ2-1; D is possibly TRBD1 or TRBD2 (5 bases each). Trimming cost V 2 bases and J 9 bases, with 17 bases left between them. The CDR3 loop spans 15 amino acids. CDR3 loop: CASSLTGRGLGEQFF. In nucleotides, the CDR3 is TGTGCCAGCAGTTTAACGGGACGTGGCCTCGGTGAGCAGTTCTTC.